This entry describes one T cell receptor (beta chain). The antigen remains undetermined. This CDR3 spans 15 amino acids. V was trimmed by 3 bases and J by 4 bases, leaving 16 bases between them. Per germline, CDR1 SNHLY and CDR2 FYNNEI. This sample is drawn from a study of cytomegalovirus exposure and HLA in healthy donors. Study background: For the 300 to 400 genotyped donors, approximately 83% fell within the Caucasian-associated ancestry cluster. Study observations and caveats: 164 TCR beta chains were listed as cytomegalovirus-associated. The authors later found TCR association rates varying by HLA locus, with DRB1 most and HLA-C fewest. Reports credit the classifier with highly specific, highly sensitive diagnosis of cytomegalovirus status.

60 Vbeta and 13 Jbeta primers were used in PCR. The method was immunoSEQ multiplex PCR; TCRdb's version includes in-frame clones alone and lacks a portion of them. The table shows about 220,000 clones, with roughly 85% occurring only once. The sample consisted of PBMCs. This sequence originates from a male donor in good health and CMV-seronegative. The chain couples TRBV2 to TRBJ2-7, with TRBD1 as a possible D gene (5 bases). The CDR3: CASSEWAGPEYEQYF. The CDR3 DNA is TGTGCCAGCAGTGAGTGGGCAGGGCCTGAATACGAGCAGTACTTC.